The sequence of this T cell receptor beta chain was determined in a study of monozygotic twins with inflammatory bowel disease. Whole-study results and caveats: In patient repertoires, differing immunosuppressive treatments may have added some variability. Especially with disease activity, IBD patients shared fewer clonotypes with others than healthy twins did.

From its re-call of the 5' RACE reads, TCRdb lists each CDR3 protein once, without DNA. The sample data list about 380,000 distinct CDR3 sequences. For this clonotype: Its antigen is as yet unknown.

The CDR3 runs to 15 residues. The genes are TRBV12-3 or TRBV12-4 and TRBJ2-2; there is no DNA to check the TCRdb D call of TRBD1. Specimen: blood. The sequence derives from a human donor with ulcerative colitis or Crohn's disease, or a healthy co-twin of an affected twin (not recorded which). CDR3 amino acids: CASRIDRANTGELFF.